The 12 T cell receptor beta chains given below trace back to one sample, sequenced in a study of shared clonotypes between healthy human individuals. TCRdb's copy holds only in-frame clones and misses some; the assay was immunoSEQ multiplex PCR. The repertoire holds more than 2 million clones, with about 93% as singletons. Naive CD8 cells comprised CD45RO-negative, CCR7-positively selected cells, excluding terminally differentiated effector memory CD45RA+ cells. Material for sequencing was naive CD8+ T cells from PBMCs. The receptors were gathered from a man aged 18 to 30 in good health. Some clones in this sample may be carry-over from other donors' samples.

This chain connects TRBV25-1 to TRBJ2-2, with TRBD2 matching 7 bases. Germline V gene sequence: CDR1 MGHDK, CDR2 SYGVNS. J lost 4 bases, V lost 7 bases, and 3 bases had no gene match. This CDR3 region has 13 residues. CDR3 loop: CASTGGGTGELFF. CDR3 DNA sequence: TGTGCCAGCACGGGAGGAGGCACCGGGGAGCTGTTTTTT.

This chain links TRBV11-3 with TRBJ2-2; weak D call: TRBD1 (5 bases). This CDR3 is 16 amino acids long. V lost 5 bases to trimming and J lost 2 bases, with 15 bases between them. The germline V gene has CDR1 SGHNT and CDR2 YENEEA. CDR3 region: CASSPRTIGNTGELFF. The CDR3 DNA reads as TGTGCCAGCAGCCCGAGGACAATCGGAAACACCGGGGAGCTGTTTTTT.

V usage is TRBV28 and J usage is TRBJ1-3; a weak D match, TRBD1 (5 bases). V was pared by 7 bases and J by 9 bases, with 19 bases between. This CDR3 comprises 14 residues. Germline V lookup: CDR1 MDHEN, CDR2 SYDVKM. The CDR3 nucleotides read TGTGCCAGCACCCTAAAAATCATCGGGGCCACCATATATTTT. Its translation: CASTLKIIGATIYF.

The gene calls are TRBV29-1 and TRBJ1-2, with 9 bases lining up with TRBD1. The trim removed 3 bases at V and 0 bases at J, leaving 2 bases unmatched. CDR1 is SQVTM and CDR2 is ANQGSEA in the germline V gene. The CDR3 runs 14 residues. The CDR3 protein is CSVEWDRANYGYTF. The CDR3 DNA follows: TGCAGCGTTGAGTGGGACAGGGCTAACTATGGCTACACCTTC.

The chain carries TRBV6-5 and TRBJ2-7; D call uncertain. CDR3 length equals 14 residues. Trimming cost V 2 bases and J 4 bases, with 12 bases left between them. Germline V gives CDR1 MNHEY, CDR2 SVGAGI. The CDR3 nucleotides read TGTGCCAGCAGTTACGGTACTATCGCATACGAGCAGTACTTC. The encoded protein is CASSYGTIAYEQYF.

This clone turned up a few times. The chain employs TRBV9 and TRBJ1-5; tentative D call: TRBD1 (5 bases). V lost 3 bases to trimming and J lost 1 base, with 11 bases between them. The V gene's germline CDR1 is SGDLS and CDR2 YYNGEE. This CDR3 spans 15 amino acids. The CDR3 spells CASSGGAGSNQPQHF. DNA of the CDR3: TGTGCCAGCAGCGGGGGCGCGGGAAGCAATCAGCCCCAGCATTTT.

This clone was seen once. The rearrangement links TRBV4-3 to TRBJ2-7, with D possibly matching TRBD2 (6 bases). This CDR3 contains 16 residues. The V end lost 0 bases, the J end lost 7 bases, and 19 bases lay between the germline ends. Germline CDR1 reads LGHNA; CDR2 reads YSLEER. CDR3 DNA: TGCGCCAGCAGCCAAGATAAATGGGCGGGGCCGGGAGAGCAGTACTTC. This codes for CASSQDKWAGPGEQYF.

J is TRBJ2-7 and V is TRBV27; no firm D call. This CDR3 region has 16 residues. Per the germline V gene, CDR1 is MNHEY and CDR2 is SMNVEV (reference sequence). V was pared by 4 bases and J by 0 bases, with 16 bases between. The chain's CDR3 is CASSSAETPSSYEQYF. CDR3 coding DNA: TGTGCCAGCAGTTCCGCCGAGACTCCCAGCTCCTACGAGCAGTACTTC.

The chain couples TRBV7-2 to TRBJ2-5; D uncertain. Per germline, CDR1 SGHTA and CDR2 FQGNSA. The ends were cut back, 2 bases at V and 3 bases at J, with 7 bases in the middle. This CDR3 is built from 13 residues. The CDR3 loop is CASSLMLKETQYF. Here the CDR3 DNA reads TGTGCCAGCAGCTTAATGCTAAAAGAGACCCAGTACTTC.

The chain employs TRBV5-8 and TRBJ2-7; D remains ambiguous. V lost 5 bases and J 3 bases, leaving 12 bases between the germline ends. The germline gives CDR1 SGHTS, CDR2 YDEGEE. CDR3 size: 13 residues. CDR3 residues: CASRLFGYYEQYF. In DNA form, the CDR3 reads TGTGCCAGCAGGCTATTCGGGTACTACGAGCAGTACTTC.

The chain combines TRBV5-5 with TRBJ2-7, with 9 bases matching TRBD2. After removal of 2 bases from V and 2 bases from J, the junction contained 2 bases not matched to a gene. The CDR3 totals 14 residues. Germline V gene lookup returns CDR1 SGHKS and CDR2 YYEKEE (reference sequence). The CDR3 reads CASSFASGAYEQYF. The CDR3 bases are TGTGCCAGCAGCTTTGCTAGCGGGGCCTACGAGCAGTACTTC.

This clone was observed once. This rearrangement joins TRBV6-5 to TRBJ2-2, with a weak D call TRBD2 (5 bases). The V gene lost 5 bases and the J gene lost 5 bases, with 9 bases spanning the gap. This CDR3 is 13 amino acids long. Germline CDR1 reads MNHEY; CDR2 reads SVGAGI. Written as DNA, the CDR3 is TGTGCCAGCAGTGTATCGGGGACCGGGGAGCTGTTTTTT. Its protein is CASSVSGTGELFF.